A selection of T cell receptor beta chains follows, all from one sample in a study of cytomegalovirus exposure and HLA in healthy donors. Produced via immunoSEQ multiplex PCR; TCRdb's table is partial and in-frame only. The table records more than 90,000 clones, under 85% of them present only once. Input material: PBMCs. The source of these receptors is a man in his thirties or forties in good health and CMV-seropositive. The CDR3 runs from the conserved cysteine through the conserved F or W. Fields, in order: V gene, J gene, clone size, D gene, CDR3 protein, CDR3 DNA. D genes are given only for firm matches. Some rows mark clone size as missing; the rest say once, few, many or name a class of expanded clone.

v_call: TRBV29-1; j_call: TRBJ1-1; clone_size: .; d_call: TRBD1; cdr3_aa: CSVHRGNTEAFF; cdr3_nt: TGCAGCGTCCACAGGGGGAACACTGAAGCTTTCTTT
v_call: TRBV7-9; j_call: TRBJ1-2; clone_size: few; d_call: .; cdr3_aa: CASSLKQGASGYTF; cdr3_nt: TGTGCCAGCAGCTTAAAACAGGGTGCGAGCGGCTACACCTTC
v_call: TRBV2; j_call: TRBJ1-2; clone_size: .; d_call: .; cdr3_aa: CASSEPKNLGGYGYTF; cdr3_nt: TGTGCCAGCAGTGAACCCAAAAATTTAGGGGGCTATGGCTACACCTTC
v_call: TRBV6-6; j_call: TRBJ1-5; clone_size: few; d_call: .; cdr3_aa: CASTRELGGNQPQHF; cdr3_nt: TGTGCCAGCACCCGGGAGTTGGGGGGAAATCAGCCCCAGCATTTT
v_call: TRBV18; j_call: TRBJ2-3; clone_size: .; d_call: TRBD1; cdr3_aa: CASSPMQGAADTQYF; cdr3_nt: TGTGCCAGCTCACCAATGCAGGGGGCAGCAGATACGCAGTATTTT
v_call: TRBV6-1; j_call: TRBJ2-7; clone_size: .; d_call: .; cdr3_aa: CASRLQGPLYEQYF; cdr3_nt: TGTGCCAGCAGGTTACAGGGCCCGCTATACGAGCAGTACTTC
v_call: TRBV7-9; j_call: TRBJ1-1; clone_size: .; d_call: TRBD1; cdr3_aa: CASSWGQVSTEAFF; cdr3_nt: TGTGCCAGCAGCTGGGGACAGGTGAGCACTGAAGCTTTCTTT
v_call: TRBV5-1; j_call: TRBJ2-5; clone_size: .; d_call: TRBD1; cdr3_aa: CASCWDSPYQETQYF; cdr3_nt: TGCGCCAGCTGCTGGGACAGCCCGTACCAAGAGACCCAGTACTTC
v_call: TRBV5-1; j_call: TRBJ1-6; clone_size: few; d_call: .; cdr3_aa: CASSLDLTLNSPLHF; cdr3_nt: TGCGCCAGCAGCCTAGACCTAACGCTGAATTCACCCCTCCACTTT
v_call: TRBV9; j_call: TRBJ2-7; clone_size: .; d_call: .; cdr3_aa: CASSVEDDSPYEQYF; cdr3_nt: TGTGCCAGCAGCGTAGAAGATGACAGTCCCTACGAGCAGTACTTC
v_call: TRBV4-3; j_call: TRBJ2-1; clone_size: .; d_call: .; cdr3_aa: CASSQVRGPYNEQFF; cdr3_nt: TGCGCCAGCAGCCAAGTAAGGGGCCCTTACAATGAGCAGTTCTTC
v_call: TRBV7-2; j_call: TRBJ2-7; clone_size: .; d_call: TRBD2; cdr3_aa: CASSFGTSGFYEQYF; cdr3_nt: TGTGCCAGCAGCTTTGGGACTAGCGGATTCTACGAGCAGTACTTC
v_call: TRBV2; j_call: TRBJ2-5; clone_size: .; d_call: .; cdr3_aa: CASSGRNGETQYF; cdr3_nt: TGTGCCAGCAGCGGTCGAAATGGAGAGACCCAGTACTTC
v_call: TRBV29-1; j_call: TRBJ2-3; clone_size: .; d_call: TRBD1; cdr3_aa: CSVAGQALVNTQYF; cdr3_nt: TGCAGCGTCGCGGGACAGGCACTGGTAAATACGCAGTATTTT
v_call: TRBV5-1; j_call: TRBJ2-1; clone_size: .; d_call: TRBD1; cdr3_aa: CASSYTTRTGAYNEQFF; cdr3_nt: TGCGCCAGCAGCTACACCACCCGGACAGGGGCCTACAATGAGCAGTTCTTC
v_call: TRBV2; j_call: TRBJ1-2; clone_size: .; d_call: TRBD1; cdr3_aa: CASSTTGGAGYTF; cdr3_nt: TGTGCCAGCAGTACGACAGGGGGCGCGGGCTACACCTTC
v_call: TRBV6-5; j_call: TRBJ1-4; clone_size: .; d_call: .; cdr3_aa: CASSYSRAGNEKLFF; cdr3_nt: TGTGCCAGCAGTTACTCTAGGGCAGGGAATGAAAAACTGTTTTTT
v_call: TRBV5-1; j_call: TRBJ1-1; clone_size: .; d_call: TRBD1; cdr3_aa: CASSQGASGTEAFF; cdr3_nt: TGCGCCAGCTCACAGGGGGCGAGTGGCACTGAAGCTTTCTTT
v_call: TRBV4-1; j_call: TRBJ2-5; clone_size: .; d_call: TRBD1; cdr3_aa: CASSTYRGNQETQYF; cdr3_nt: TGCGCCAGCAGCACATACAGGGGGAACCAAGAGACCCAGTACTTC
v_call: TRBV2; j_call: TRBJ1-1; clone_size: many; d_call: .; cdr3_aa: CASSPGFEAFF; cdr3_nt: TGTGCCAGCAGCCCCGGTTTTGAAGCTTTCTTT
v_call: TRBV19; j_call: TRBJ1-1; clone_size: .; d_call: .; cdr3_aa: CASSINRVNTEAFF; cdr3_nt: TGTGCCAGTAGTATAAACAGGGTCAACACTGAAGCTTTCTTT
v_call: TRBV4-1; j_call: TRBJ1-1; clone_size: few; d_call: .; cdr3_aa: CASSQTGNTEAFF; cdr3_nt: TGCGCCAGCAGCCAGACGGGGAACACTGAAGCTTTCTTT
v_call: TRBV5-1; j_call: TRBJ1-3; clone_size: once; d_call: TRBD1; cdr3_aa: CASSFEGGEGNTIYF; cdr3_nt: TGCGCCAGCAGCTTCGAAGGGGGCGAGGGAAACACCATATATTTT
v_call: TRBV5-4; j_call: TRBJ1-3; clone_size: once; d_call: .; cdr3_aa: CASSADGRVGNTIYF; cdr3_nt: TGTGCCAGCAGCGCGGACGGCAGGGTTGGAAACACCATATATTTT
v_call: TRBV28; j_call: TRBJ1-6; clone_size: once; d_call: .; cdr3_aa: CASSSGAPNSPLHF; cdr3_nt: TGTGCCAGCAGCTCAGGGGCCCCTAATTCACCCCTCCACTTT
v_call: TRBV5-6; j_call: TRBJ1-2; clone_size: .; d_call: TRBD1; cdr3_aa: CASSAGQLYGYPF; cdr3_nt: TGTGCCAGCAGCGCGGGACAGCTCTATGGCTACCCCTTC
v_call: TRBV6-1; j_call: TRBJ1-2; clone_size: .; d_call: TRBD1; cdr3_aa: CASSTWTGAVWGYTF; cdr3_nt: TGTGCCAGCAGTACTTGGACAGGTGCGGTTTGGGGCTACACCTTC
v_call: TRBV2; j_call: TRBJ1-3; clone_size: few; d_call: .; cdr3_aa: CASRQYRLISGNTIYF; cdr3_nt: TGTGCCAGCAGACAGTACAGGCTCATCTCTGGAAACACCATATATTTT
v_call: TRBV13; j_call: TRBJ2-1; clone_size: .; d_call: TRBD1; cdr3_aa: CASSEGQNEQFF; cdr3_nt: TGTGCCAGCAGCGAGGGACAGAATGAGCAGTTCTTC
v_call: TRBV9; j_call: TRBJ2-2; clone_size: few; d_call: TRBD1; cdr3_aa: CASSEGQGAGTGELFF; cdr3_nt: TGTGCCAGCAGCGAGGGACAGGGGGCGGGCACCGGGGAGCTGTTTTTT
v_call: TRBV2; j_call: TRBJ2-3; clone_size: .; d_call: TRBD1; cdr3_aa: CASSGQRAPTDTQYF; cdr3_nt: TGTGCCAGCTCGGGACAGCGAGCGCCCACAGATACGCAGTATTTT
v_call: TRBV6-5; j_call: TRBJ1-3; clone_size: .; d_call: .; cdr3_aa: CASSYRTGSGNTIYF; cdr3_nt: TGTGCCAGCAGTTACCGCACAGGGTCTGGAAACACCATATATTTT
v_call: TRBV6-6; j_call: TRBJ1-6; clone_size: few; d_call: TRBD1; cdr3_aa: CASSQDRVALHF; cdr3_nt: TGTGCCAGCAGCCAGGACAGGGTGGCCCTCCACTTT
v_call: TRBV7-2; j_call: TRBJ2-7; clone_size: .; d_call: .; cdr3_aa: CASSAMMEQYF; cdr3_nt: TGTGCCAGCAGCGCTATGATGGAGCAGTACTTC
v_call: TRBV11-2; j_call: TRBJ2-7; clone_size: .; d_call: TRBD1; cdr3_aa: CASSLGATGGYYEQYF; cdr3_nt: TGTGCCAGCAGCTTAGGAGCGACAGGGGGCTATTACGAGCAGTACTTC
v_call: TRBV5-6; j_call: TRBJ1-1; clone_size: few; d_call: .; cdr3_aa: CASRERDTGGTEAFF; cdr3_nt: TGTGCCAGCAGGGAGAGGGACACGGGAGGGACTGAAGCTTTCTTT
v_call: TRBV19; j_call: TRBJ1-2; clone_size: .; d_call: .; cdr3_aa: CASRNQGPLYGYTF; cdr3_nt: TGTGCCAGTAGGAATCAGGGGCCCCTTTACGGCTACACCTTC
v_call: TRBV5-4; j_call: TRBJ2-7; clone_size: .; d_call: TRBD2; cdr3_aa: CASSWAGGSYEQYF; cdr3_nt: TGTGCCAGCAGCTGGGCCGGGGGGTCCTACGAGCAGTACTTC
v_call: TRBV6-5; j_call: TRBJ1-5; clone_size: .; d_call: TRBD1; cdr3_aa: CASSPTGGTSQPQHF; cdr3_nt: TGTGCCAGCAGTCCCACAGGGGGGACGAGCCAGCCCCAGCATTTT
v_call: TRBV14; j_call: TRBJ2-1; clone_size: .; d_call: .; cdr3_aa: CASSQESNEQFF; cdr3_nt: TGTGCCAGCAGCCAAGAATCGAATGAGCAGTTCTTC
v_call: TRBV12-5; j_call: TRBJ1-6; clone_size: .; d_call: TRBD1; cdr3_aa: CASGLGQGESLHF; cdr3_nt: TGTGCTAGTGGTTTGGGGCAGGGGGAATCCCTCCACTTT
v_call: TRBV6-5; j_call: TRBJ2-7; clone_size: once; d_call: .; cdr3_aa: CASCRDSKRGYEQYF; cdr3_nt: TGTGCCAGCTGCCGGGACTCCAAAAGGGGTTACGAGCAGTACTTC
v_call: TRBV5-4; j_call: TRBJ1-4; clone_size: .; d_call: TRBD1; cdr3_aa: CASSSRRTGGEEKLFF; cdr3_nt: TGTGCCAGCAGCTCTCGGCGGACAGGGGGCGAAGAAAAACTGTTTTTT
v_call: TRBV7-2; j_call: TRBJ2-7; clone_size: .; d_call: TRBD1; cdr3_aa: CASSFYGTGGGEQYF; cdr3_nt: TGTGCCAGCAGCTTTTATGGGACAGGGGGCGGCGAGCAGTACTTC
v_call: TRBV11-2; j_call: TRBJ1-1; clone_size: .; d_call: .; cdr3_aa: CASSLGQFTEAFF; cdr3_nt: TGTGCCAGCAGCTTAGGACAGTTCACTGAAGCTTTCTTT
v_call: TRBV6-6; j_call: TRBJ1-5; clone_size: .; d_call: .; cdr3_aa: CASSYPGGGQPQHF; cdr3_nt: TGTGCCAGCAGTTACCCGGGGGGCGGCCAGCCCCAGCATTTT
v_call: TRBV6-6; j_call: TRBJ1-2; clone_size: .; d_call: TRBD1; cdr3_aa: CASSWTGANYGYTF; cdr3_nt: TGTGCCAGCAGCTGGACAGGGGCCAACTATGGCTACACCTTC
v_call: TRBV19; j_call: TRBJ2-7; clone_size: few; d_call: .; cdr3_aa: CATSISPGVYEQYF; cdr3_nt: TGTGCAACTAGTATATCCCCAGGGGTCTACGAGCAGTACTTC
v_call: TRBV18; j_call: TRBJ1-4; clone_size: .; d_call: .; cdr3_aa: CASSPLEGNEKLFF; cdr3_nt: TGTGCCAGCTCACCACTAGAGGGTAATGAAAAACTGTTTTTT
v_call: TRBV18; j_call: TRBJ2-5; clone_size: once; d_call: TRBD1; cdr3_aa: CASSPGQGFETQYF; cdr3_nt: TGTGCCAGCTCACCTGGACAGGGGTTCGAGACCCAGTACTTC
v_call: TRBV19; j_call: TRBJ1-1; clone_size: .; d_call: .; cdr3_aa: CASSIVEGVEAFF; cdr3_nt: TGTGCCAGTAGTATAGTGGAGGGTGTCGAAGCTTTCTTT
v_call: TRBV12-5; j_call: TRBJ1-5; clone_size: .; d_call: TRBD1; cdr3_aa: CASGLQGVVQPQHF; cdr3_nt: TGTGCTAGTGGCTTACAGGGGGTGGTTCAGCCCCAGCATTTT
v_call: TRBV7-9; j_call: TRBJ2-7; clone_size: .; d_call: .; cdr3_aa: CASSLALEQYF; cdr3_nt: TGTGCCAGCAGCTTAGCGTTAGAGCAGTACTTC
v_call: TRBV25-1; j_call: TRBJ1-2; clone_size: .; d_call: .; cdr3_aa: CASSGSGGKNYGYTF; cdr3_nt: TGTGCCAGCAGTGGGTCGGGGGGGAAGAACTATGGCTACACCTTC